Included here is one TCR beta chain sequence, with context. After removal of 4 bases from V and 2 bases from J, the junction contained 11 bases not matched to a gene. Germline loops: CDR1 GTSNPN, CDR2 SVGIG (reference sequence). This CDR3 comprises 16 residues. Assay: immunoSEQ multiplex PCR; the TCRdb copy retains only in-frame clones and omits some. The sample lists approximately 100,000 clones, approximately 90% occurring once. This specimen comes from a study of T cell changes during pregnancy in multiple sclerosis. This TCR came from a female donor with multiple sclerosis, enrolled in a pregnancy study. Sequencing used peripheral blood, obtained after pregnancy. The chain couples TRBV30 to TRBJ2-1, with 7 nucleotides matching TRBD2. The CDR3 here is CAWTPVGGGTYNEQFF. The CDR3, as DNA: TGTGCCTGGACCCCGGTCGGGGGAGGGACCTACAATGAGCAGTTCTTC. Full variable domain (remainder filled in from reference TRBV30 and TRBJ2-1): SQTIHQWPATLVQPVGSPLSLECTVEGTSNPNLYWYRQAAGRGLQLLFYSVGIGQISSEVPQNLSASRPQDRQFILSSKKLLLSDSGFYLCAWTPVGGGTYNEQFFGPGTRLTVL.